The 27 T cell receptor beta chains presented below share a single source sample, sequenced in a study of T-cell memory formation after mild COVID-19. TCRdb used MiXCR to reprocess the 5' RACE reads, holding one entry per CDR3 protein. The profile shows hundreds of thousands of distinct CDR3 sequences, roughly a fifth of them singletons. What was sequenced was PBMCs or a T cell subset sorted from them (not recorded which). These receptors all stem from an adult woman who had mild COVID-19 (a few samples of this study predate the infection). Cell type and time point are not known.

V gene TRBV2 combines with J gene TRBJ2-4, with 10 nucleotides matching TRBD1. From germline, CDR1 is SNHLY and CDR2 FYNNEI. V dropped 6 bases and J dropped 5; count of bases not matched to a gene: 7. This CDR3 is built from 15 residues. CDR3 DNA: TGTGCCAGCAGCCGGGACAGGGGTAGGGAAAACATTCAGTACTTC. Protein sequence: CASSRDRGRENIQYF.

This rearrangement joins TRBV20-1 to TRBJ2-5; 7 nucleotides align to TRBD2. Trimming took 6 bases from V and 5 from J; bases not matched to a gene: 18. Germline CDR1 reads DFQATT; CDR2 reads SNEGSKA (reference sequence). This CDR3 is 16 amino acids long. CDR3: CSALNLGSGVRETQYF. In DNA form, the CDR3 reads TGCAGTGCCCTCAACTTGGGGAGCGGGGTGCGGGAGACCCAGTACTTC.

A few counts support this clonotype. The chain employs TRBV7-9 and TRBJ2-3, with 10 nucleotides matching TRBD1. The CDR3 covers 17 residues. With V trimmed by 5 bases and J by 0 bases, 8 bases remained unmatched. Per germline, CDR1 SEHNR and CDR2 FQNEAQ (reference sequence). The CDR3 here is CASSPGQGIRSTDTQYF. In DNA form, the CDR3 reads TGTGCCAGCAGCCCGGGACAGGGGATCAGGAGCACAGATACGCAGTATTTT.

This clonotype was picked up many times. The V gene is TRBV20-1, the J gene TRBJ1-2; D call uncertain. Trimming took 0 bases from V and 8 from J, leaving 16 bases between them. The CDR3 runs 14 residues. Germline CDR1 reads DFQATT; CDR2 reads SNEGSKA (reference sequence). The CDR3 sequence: CSARDFVGSRGYTF. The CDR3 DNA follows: TGCAGTGCTAGAGATTTCGTGGGGAGCCGGGGCTACACCTTC.

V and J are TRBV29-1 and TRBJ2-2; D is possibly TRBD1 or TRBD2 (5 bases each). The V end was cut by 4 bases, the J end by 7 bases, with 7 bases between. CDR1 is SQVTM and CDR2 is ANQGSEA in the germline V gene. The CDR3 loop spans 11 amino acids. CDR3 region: CSVVGGGELFF. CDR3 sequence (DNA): TGCAGCGTTGTTGGGGGCGGGGAGCTGTTTTTT.

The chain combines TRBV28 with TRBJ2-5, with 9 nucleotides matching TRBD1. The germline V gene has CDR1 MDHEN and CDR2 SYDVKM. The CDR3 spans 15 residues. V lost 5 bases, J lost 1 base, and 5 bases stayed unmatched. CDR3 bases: TGTGCCAGCAGTCTCCCGGGACAGGGCCAAGAGACCCAGTACTTC. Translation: CASSLPGQGQETQYF. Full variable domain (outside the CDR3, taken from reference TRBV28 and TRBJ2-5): DVKVTQSSRYLVKRTGEKVFLECVQDMDHENMFWYRQDPGLGLRLIYFSYDVKMKEKGDIPEGYSVSREKKERFSLILESASTNQTSMYLCASSLPGQGQETQYFGPGTRLLVL.

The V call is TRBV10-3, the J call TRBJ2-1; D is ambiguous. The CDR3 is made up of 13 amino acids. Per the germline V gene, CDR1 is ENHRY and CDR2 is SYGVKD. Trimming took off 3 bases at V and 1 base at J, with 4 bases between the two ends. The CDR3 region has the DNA TGTGCCATCAGTGAAGGTTCCTACAATGAGCAGTTCTTC. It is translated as CAISEGSYNEQFF.

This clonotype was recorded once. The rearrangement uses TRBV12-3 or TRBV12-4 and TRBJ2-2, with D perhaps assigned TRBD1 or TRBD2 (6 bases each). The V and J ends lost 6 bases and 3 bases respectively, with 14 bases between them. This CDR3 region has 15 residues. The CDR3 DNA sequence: TGTGCCAGCAGGTGGGGGGCTCGGGACACCGGGGAGCTGTTTTTT. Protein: CASRWGARDTGELFF.

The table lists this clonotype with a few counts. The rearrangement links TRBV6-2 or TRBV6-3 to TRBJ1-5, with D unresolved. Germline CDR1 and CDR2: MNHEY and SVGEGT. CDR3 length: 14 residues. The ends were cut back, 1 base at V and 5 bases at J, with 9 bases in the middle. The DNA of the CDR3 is TGTGCCAGCAGTTACTACGGGAGGGATCAGCCCCAGCATTTT. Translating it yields CASSYYGRDQPQHF.

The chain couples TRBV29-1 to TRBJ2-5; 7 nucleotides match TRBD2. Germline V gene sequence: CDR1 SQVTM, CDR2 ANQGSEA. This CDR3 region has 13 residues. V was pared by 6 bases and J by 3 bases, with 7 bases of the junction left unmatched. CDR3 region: CSVSGGGKETQYF. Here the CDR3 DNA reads TGCAGCGTGAGCGGCGGGGGTAAAGAGACCCAGTACTTC.

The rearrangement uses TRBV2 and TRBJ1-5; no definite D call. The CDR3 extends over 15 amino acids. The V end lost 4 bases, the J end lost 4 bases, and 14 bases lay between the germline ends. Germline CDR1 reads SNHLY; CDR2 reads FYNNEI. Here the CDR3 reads CASSGTQNRNQPQHF. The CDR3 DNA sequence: TGTGCCAGCAGTGGAACACAGAATCGAAATCAGCCCCAGCATTTT. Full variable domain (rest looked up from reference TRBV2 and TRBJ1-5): EPEVTQTPSHQVTQMGQEVILRCVPISNHLYFYWYRQILGQKVEFLVSFYNNEISEKSEIFDDQFSVERPDGSNFTLKIRSTKLEDSAMYFCASSGTQNRNQPQHFGDGTRLSIL.

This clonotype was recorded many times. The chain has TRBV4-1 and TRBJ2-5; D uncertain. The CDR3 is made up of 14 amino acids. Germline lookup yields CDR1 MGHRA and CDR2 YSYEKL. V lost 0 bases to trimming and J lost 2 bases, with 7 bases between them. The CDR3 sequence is CASSQDNKQETQYF. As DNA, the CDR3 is TGCGCCAGCAGCCAAGATAACAAGCAAGAGACCCAGTACTTC.

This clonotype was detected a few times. CDR3 residues: CASSPQGSDDTDTQYF. CDR3 bases: TGTGCCAGCAGCCCACAGGGTTCAGATGACACAGATACGCAGTATTTT. The gene calls are TRBV11-3 and TRBJ2-3; perhaps TRBD1 as D (6 bases). Per the germline V gene, CDR1 is SGHNT and CDR2 is YENEEA. V was pared by 5 bases and J by 2 bases, with 17 bases between. There are 16 residues in the CDR3.

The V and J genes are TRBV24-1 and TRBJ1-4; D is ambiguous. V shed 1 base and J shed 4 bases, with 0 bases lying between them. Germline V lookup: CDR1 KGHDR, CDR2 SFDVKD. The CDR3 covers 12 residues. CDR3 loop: CATSDFNEKLFF. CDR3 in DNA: TGTGCCACCAGTGATTTTAATGAAAAACTGTTTTTT.

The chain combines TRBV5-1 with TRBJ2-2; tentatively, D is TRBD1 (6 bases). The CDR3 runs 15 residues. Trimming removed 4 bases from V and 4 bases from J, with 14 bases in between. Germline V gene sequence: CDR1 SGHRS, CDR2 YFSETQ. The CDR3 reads CASSLPQTGTGELFF. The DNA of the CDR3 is TGCGCCAGCAGCCTACCCCAGACAGGCACCGGGGAGCTGTTTTTT.

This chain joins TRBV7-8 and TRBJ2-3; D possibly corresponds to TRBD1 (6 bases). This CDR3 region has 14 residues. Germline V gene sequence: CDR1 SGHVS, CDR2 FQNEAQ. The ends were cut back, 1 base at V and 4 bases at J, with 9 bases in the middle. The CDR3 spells CASSLVTGSDTQYF. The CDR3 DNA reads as TGTGCCAGCAGCTTAGTGACAGGATCAGATACGCAGTATTTT.

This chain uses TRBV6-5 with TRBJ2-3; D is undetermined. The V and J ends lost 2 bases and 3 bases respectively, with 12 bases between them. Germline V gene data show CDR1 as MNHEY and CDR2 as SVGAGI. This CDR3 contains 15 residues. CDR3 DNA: TGTGCCAGCAGTTACGAGACACCTCATACAGATACGCAGTATTTT. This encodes CASSYETPHTDTQYF.

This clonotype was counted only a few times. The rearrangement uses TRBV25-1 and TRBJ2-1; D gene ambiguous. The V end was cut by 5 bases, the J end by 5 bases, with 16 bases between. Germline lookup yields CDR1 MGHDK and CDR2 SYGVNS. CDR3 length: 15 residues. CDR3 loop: CASSSTQHDDNEQFF. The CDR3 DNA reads TGTGCCAGCAGTTCTACCCAACACGACGACAATGAGCAGTTCTTC.

CDR3 amino acids: CASSQVLSRGQGTEQYF. The CDR3, as DNA: TGCGCCAGCAGCCAAGTCTTAAGCAGGGGGCAGGGGACCGAGCAGTACTTC. The V and J genes are TRBV4-1 and TRBJ2-7, with 8 bases lining up with TRBD1. Germline V lookup: CDR1 MGHRA, CDR2 YSYEKL. The CDR3 is made up of 17 amino acids. V trimming: 1 base; J trimming: 6 bases; junction bases outside the gene matches: 14.

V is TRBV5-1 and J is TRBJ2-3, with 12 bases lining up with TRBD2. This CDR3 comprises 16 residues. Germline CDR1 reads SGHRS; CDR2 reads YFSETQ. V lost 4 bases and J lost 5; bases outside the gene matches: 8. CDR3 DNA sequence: TGCGCCAGCAGCCCCCGACTAGCGGGGGTTCGAGATACGCAGTATTTT. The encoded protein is CASSPRLAGVRDTQYF.

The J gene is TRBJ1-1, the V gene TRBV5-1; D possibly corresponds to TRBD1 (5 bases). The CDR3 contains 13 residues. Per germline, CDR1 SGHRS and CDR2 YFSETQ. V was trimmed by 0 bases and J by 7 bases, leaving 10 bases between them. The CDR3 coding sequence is TGCGCCAGCAGCTTGGTCGACAGTCTTGAAGCTTTCTTT. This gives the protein CASSLVDSLEAFF.

CDR3 protein: CATSSSYEQYF. The DNA of the CDR3 is TGTGCCACCAGCTCGAGCTACGAGCAGTACTTC. The chain recombines TRBV15 with TRBJ2-7; no clear D gene. Trimming removed 5 bases at V and 3 bases at J, with 5 bases between. Germline values: CDR1 LNHNV, CDR2 YYDKDF (reference sequence). The CDR3 totals 11 residues.

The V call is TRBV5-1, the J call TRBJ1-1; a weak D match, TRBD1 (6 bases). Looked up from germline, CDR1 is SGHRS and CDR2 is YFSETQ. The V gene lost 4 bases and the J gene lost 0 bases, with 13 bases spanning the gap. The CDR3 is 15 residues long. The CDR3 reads CASSSTQGMNTEAFF. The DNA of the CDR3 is TGCGCCAGCAGCAGCACACAGGGCATGAACACTGAAGCTTTCTTT. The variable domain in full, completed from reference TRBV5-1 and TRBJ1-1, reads KAGVTQTPRYLIKTRGQQVTLSCSPISGHRSVSWYQQTPGQGLQFLFEYFSETQRNKGNFPGRFSGRQFSNSRSEMNVSTLELGDSALYLCASSSTQGMNTEAFFGQGTRLTVV.

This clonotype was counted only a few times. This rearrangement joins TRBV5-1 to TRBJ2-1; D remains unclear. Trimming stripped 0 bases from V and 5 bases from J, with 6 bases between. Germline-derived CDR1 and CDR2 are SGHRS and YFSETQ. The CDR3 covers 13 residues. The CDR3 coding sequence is TGCGCCAGCAGCTTGGCCCCGAACAATGAGCAGTTCTTC. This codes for CASSLAPNNEQFF.

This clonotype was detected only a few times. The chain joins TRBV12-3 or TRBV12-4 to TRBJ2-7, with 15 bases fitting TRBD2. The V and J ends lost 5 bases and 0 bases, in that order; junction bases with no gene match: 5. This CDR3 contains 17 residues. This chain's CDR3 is CASSPGLAGGSSYEQYF. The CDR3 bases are TGTGCCAGCAGTCCGGGACTAGCGGGAGGCAGCTCCTACGAGCAGTACTTC.

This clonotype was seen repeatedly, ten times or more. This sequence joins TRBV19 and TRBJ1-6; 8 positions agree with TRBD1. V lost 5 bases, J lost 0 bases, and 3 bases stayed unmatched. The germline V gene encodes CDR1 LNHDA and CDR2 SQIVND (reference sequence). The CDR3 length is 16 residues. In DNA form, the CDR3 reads TGTGCCAGTAGTCGGACAGGGAGCTCCTATAATTCACCCCTCCACTTT. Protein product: CASSRTGSSYNSPLHF. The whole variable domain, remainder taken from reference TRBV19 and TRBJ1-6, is DGGITQSPKYLFRKEGQNVTLSCEQNLNHDAMYWYRQDPGQGLRLIYYSQIVNDFQKGDIAEGYSVSREKKESFPLTVTSAQKNPTAFYLCASSRTGSSYNSPLHFGNGTRLTVT.

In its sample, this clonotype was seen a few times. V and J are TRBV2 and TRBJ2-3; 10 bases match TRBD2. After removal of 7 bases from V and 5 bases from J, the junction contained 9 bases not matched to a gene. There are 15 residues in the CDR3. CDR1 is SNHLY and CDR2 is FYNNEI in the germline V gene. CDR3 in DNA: TGTGCCAGCAACCGTCCCGGGACTAGCGTAGATACGCAGTATTTT. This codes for CASNRPGTSVDTQYF.